These T cell receptor beta chains were read from a single sample in a study of CD8+CD57+ T cells in acquired aplastic anemia. TCRdb itself ran the reads through MiXCR, one entry per CDR3 protein. The sample has under 150,000 distinct CDR3 sequences, almost 40% seen once. Sequenced input: sorted CD4+, CD8+, or CD8+CD57+ T cells (not recorded which) from PBMCs. These receptor sequences come from a human donor with aplastic anemia. CDR3s include the opening cysteine and the closing phenylalanine or tryptophan. D genes are given only for firm matches. Some rows mark clone size as missing; the rest say once, few, many or name a class of expanded clone.

V gene	J gene	clone size	D gene	CDR3 protein	CDR3 DNA
TRBV6-1	TRBJ2-3	many	TRBD1	CASSAGGVTDTQYF	TGTGCCAGCAGTGCAGGGGGCGTGACAGATACGCAGTATTTT
TRBV2	TRBJ1-1	-	-	CASSYNGMGTEAFF	TGTGCCAGCAGTTATAATGGGATGGGGACTGAAGCTTTCTTT
TRBV5-1	TRBJ1-3	many	-	CASSLGGATGNTIYF	TGCGCCAGCAGCCTCGGGGGGGCAACTGGAAACACCATATATTTT
TRBV19	TRBJ1-2	few	-	CASSISDYGYTF	TGTGCCAGTAGTATATCAGACTATGGCTACACCTTC
TRBV15	TRBJ2-2	few	-	CATSHRDGELFF	TGTGCCACCAGCCACAGGGACGGGGAGCTGTTTTTT
TRBV7-8	TRBJ2-7	-	TRBD2	CASSHRLAGGLAQYF	TGTGCCAGCAGCCACCGACTAGCGGGGGGGCTAGCGCAGTACTTC
TRBV12-3/TRBV12-4	TRBJ2-1	many	TRBD2	CASSSSGGPYNEQFF	TGTGCCAGCAGTTCTAGCGGGGGGCCGTACAATGAGCAGTTCTTC
TRBV6-5	TRBJ1-2	few	-	CASSSLGGRRSNYGYTF	TGTGCCAGCAGTTCCCTAGGAGGGCGACGATCTAACTATGGCTACACCTTC
TRBV15	TRBJ2-5	-	-	CATSRDKETQYF	TGTGCCACCAGCAGGGATAAAGAGACCCAGTACTTC
TRBV2	TRBJ1-1	many	-	CASRGRGLSNTEAFF	TGTGCCAGCAGGGGCAGGGGTTTGTCGAACACTGAAGCTTTCTTT
TRBV27	TRBJ1-2	-	-	CASSQESRGRNYGYTF	TGTGCCAGCAGTCAAGAGTCTAGGGGTAGAAACTATGGCTACACCTTC
TRBV20-1	TRBJ2-3	-	-	CSARDVSGADTQYF	TGCAGTGCTAGAGATGTTAGCGGCGCAGATACGCAGTATTTT
TRBV6-6	TRBJ1-5	many	TRBD1	CASSYETGRGQPQHF	TGTGCCAGCAGTTACGAGACAGGGAGGGGACAGCCCCAGCATTTT
TRBV19	TRBJ2-5	-	-	CASSIAGETQYF	TGTGCCAGTAGTATTGCGGGAGAGACCCAGTACTTC
TRBV9	TRBJ2-5	-	TRBD2	CASSLGLREETQYF	TGTGCCAGCAGCCTGGGACTAAGGGAAGAGACCCAGTACTTC
TRBV25-1	TRBJ2-5	once	-	CASSETGGQETQYF	TGTGCCAGCAGTGAGACCGGGGGCCAAGAGACCCAGTACTTC
TRBV12-3/TRBV12-4	TRBJ2-1	few	-	CASSFDKDSLF	TGTGCCAGCAGTTTTGATAAGGATTCGCTCTTC
TRBV25-1	TRBJ2-7	-	TRBD1	CASSLYGQGAAYEQYF	TGTGCCAGCAGCTTATATGGACAGGGGGCGGCCTACGAGCAGTACTTC
TRBV12-3/TRBV12-4	TRBJ1-4	many	-	CASSRGSVGEKLFF	TGTGCCAGCAGTAGGGGTTCGGTGGGTGAAAAACTGTTTTTT
TRBV11-2	TRBJ1-3	many	-	CASSLVAISGNTIYF	TGTGCCAGCAGCTTAGTGGCCATCTCTGGAAACACCATATATTTT
TRBV10-3	TRBJ1-4	-	-	CASSYPQRGEAEEKLFF	TGTGCCAGCAGTTATCCCCAGCGGGGTGAGGCGGAGGAAAAACTGTTTTTT
TRBV19	TRBJ1-2	-	-	CASSINRLYGYTF	TGTGCCAGTAGTATTAACAGGCTCTATGGCTACACCTTC
TRBV15	TRBJ1-5	many	-	CATSTQAGANQPQHF	TGTGCCACCTCGACTCAAGCAGGGGCAAATCAGCCCCAGCATTTT
TRBV10-3	TRBJ2-1	-	TRBD1	CAIRDRDKQEQFF	TGTGCCATCCGGGACAGGGATAAGCAGGAGCAGTTCTTC
TRBV7-9	TRBJ1-2	many	-	CASSLQGRDYGYTF	TGTGCCAGCAGCTTGCAGGGGCGGGACTATGGCTACACCTTC
TRBV10-2	TRBJ1-5	once	TRBD1	CASSAGTGGDQPQHF	TGCGCCAGCAGTGCAGGTACAGGGGGCGATCAGCCCCAGCATTTT
TRBV3-1	TRBJ1-3	-	TRBD1	CASRSGQVGGNTIYF	TGTGCCAGCAGATCCGGACAGGTTGGTGGAAACACCATATATTTT